This T cell receptor beta chain comes out of a study of T-cell reconstitution after alpha-beta-depleted transplantation in children. Germline V lookup: CDR1 DFQATT, CDR2 SNEGSKA (reference sequence). The CDR3 is made up of 14 amino acids. Trimming removed 5 bases from V and 10 bases from J, with 20 bases in between. The TCRbeta library incorporated unique molecular identifiers. In TCRdb, the PCR reads were re-called with MiXCR into one record per CDR3 protein. The repertoire holds about a million distinct CDR3 sequences, with about 30% as singletons. A word on this clonotype: Its antigen is unidentified.

Whole-study findings and limits: Two months or so post-transplant, alpha-beta T cells reportedly derived from several hundred expanded graft clones. T-cell numbers and diversity one year post-transplant derived largely from freshly generated T cells. Certain patients had high TCRbeta diversity at day 60, and it came from recipient T cells and thymic progenitors that survived.

This TCR was sampled from a boy in the first two years of life who had a stem cell transplant for SCID, so the T cells may come from the graft donor. The sequencing used PBMCs, mostly from graft donor cells, collected 360 days after TCRalphabeta/CD19-depleted stem cell transplant. V usage is TRBV20-1 and J usage is TRBJ1-4; D remains unclear. The CDR3, as DNA: TGCAGTGCTGGGATTGGGGAGTCGCCAGGAAAACTGTTTTTT. The encoded protein is CSAGIGESPGKLFF.